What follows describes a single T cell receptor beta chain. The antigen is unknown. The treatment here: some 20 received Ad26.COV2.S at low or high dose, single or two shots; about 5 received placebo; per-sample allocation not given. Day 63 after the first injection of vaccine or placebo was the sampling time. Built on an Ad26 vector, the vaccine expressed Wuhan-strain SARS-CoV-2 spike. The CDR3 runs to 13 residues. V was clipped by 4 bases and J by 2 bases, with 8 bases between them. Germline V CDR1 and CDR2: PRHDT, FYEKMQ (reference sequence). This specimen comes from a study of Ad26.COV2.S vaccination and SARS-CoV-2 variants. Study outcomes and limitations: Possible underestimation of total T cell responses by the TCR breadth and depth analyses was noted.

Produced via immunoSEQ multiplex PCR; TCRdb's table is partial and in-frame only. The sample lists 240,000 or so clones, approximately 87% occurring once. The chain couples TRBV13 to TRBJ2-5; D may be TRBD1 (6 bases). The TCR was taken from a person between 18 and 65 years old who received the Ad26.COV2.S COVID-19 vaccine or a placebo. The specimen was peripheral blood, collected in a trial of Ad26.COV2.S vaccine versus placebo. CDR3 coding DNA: TGTGCCAGCAGCTGGACAGATCAAGAGACCCAGTACTTC. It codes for CASSWTDQETQYF.